This TCR beta chain was sequenced during a study of T cells after yellow fever vaccination. Whole-study results and caveats: It was a weaker secondary response, yet one that peaked faster, at day 5 versus 15.

TCRdb passed the 5' RACE reads through MiXCR, listing each CDR3 protein once. Of 80,000 to 100,000 distinct CDR3 sequences listed, about 5.8% are singletons. Germline V gene sequence: CDR1 SEHNR, CDR2 FQNEAQ (reference sequence). V gave up 0 bases and J gave up 1 base, with 12 bases separating them. This CDR3 is built from 16 residues. This clonotype was detected many times. Its antigen is not known. This receptor was identified in a man aged 18 to 30 who received the YFV17D yellow fever vaccine. The chain recombines TRBV7-9 with TRBJ2-5; D may be TRBD1 (6 bases). Material: CD8+ T cells sorted from PBMCs, obtained 10 days after the yellow fever booster vaccination. CDR3 region: CASSLAGAILQETQYF. In nucleotides, the CDR3 is TGTGCCAGCAGCTTAGCGGGGGCCATCCTCCAAGAGACCCAGTACTTC.